This T cell receptor (beta chain) was captured by sequencing in a study of blood T cell repertoires in COVID-19. The CDR3 length is 15 residues. Germline values: CDR1 MNHEY, CDR2 SVGAGI. J was trimmed by 8 bases and V by 7 bases; bases with no gene match: 10. Assay used: immunoSEQ multiplex PCR; TCRdb lists only in-frame clones, some missing. The table lists about 25,000 clones, around 85% of them singletons, with around 10% in the top ten. This receptor was obtained from a human donor with active COVID-19. The donor label of this sample is uncertain. Sequences were obtained from peripheral blood. The chain links TRBV6-5 to TRBJ2-2, with TRBD2 identical over 10 bases. CDR3 region: CASKLASGSSGELFF. DNA of the CDR3: TGTGCCAGCAAATTGGCTAGCGGGAGTTCGGGGGAGCTGTTTTTT.